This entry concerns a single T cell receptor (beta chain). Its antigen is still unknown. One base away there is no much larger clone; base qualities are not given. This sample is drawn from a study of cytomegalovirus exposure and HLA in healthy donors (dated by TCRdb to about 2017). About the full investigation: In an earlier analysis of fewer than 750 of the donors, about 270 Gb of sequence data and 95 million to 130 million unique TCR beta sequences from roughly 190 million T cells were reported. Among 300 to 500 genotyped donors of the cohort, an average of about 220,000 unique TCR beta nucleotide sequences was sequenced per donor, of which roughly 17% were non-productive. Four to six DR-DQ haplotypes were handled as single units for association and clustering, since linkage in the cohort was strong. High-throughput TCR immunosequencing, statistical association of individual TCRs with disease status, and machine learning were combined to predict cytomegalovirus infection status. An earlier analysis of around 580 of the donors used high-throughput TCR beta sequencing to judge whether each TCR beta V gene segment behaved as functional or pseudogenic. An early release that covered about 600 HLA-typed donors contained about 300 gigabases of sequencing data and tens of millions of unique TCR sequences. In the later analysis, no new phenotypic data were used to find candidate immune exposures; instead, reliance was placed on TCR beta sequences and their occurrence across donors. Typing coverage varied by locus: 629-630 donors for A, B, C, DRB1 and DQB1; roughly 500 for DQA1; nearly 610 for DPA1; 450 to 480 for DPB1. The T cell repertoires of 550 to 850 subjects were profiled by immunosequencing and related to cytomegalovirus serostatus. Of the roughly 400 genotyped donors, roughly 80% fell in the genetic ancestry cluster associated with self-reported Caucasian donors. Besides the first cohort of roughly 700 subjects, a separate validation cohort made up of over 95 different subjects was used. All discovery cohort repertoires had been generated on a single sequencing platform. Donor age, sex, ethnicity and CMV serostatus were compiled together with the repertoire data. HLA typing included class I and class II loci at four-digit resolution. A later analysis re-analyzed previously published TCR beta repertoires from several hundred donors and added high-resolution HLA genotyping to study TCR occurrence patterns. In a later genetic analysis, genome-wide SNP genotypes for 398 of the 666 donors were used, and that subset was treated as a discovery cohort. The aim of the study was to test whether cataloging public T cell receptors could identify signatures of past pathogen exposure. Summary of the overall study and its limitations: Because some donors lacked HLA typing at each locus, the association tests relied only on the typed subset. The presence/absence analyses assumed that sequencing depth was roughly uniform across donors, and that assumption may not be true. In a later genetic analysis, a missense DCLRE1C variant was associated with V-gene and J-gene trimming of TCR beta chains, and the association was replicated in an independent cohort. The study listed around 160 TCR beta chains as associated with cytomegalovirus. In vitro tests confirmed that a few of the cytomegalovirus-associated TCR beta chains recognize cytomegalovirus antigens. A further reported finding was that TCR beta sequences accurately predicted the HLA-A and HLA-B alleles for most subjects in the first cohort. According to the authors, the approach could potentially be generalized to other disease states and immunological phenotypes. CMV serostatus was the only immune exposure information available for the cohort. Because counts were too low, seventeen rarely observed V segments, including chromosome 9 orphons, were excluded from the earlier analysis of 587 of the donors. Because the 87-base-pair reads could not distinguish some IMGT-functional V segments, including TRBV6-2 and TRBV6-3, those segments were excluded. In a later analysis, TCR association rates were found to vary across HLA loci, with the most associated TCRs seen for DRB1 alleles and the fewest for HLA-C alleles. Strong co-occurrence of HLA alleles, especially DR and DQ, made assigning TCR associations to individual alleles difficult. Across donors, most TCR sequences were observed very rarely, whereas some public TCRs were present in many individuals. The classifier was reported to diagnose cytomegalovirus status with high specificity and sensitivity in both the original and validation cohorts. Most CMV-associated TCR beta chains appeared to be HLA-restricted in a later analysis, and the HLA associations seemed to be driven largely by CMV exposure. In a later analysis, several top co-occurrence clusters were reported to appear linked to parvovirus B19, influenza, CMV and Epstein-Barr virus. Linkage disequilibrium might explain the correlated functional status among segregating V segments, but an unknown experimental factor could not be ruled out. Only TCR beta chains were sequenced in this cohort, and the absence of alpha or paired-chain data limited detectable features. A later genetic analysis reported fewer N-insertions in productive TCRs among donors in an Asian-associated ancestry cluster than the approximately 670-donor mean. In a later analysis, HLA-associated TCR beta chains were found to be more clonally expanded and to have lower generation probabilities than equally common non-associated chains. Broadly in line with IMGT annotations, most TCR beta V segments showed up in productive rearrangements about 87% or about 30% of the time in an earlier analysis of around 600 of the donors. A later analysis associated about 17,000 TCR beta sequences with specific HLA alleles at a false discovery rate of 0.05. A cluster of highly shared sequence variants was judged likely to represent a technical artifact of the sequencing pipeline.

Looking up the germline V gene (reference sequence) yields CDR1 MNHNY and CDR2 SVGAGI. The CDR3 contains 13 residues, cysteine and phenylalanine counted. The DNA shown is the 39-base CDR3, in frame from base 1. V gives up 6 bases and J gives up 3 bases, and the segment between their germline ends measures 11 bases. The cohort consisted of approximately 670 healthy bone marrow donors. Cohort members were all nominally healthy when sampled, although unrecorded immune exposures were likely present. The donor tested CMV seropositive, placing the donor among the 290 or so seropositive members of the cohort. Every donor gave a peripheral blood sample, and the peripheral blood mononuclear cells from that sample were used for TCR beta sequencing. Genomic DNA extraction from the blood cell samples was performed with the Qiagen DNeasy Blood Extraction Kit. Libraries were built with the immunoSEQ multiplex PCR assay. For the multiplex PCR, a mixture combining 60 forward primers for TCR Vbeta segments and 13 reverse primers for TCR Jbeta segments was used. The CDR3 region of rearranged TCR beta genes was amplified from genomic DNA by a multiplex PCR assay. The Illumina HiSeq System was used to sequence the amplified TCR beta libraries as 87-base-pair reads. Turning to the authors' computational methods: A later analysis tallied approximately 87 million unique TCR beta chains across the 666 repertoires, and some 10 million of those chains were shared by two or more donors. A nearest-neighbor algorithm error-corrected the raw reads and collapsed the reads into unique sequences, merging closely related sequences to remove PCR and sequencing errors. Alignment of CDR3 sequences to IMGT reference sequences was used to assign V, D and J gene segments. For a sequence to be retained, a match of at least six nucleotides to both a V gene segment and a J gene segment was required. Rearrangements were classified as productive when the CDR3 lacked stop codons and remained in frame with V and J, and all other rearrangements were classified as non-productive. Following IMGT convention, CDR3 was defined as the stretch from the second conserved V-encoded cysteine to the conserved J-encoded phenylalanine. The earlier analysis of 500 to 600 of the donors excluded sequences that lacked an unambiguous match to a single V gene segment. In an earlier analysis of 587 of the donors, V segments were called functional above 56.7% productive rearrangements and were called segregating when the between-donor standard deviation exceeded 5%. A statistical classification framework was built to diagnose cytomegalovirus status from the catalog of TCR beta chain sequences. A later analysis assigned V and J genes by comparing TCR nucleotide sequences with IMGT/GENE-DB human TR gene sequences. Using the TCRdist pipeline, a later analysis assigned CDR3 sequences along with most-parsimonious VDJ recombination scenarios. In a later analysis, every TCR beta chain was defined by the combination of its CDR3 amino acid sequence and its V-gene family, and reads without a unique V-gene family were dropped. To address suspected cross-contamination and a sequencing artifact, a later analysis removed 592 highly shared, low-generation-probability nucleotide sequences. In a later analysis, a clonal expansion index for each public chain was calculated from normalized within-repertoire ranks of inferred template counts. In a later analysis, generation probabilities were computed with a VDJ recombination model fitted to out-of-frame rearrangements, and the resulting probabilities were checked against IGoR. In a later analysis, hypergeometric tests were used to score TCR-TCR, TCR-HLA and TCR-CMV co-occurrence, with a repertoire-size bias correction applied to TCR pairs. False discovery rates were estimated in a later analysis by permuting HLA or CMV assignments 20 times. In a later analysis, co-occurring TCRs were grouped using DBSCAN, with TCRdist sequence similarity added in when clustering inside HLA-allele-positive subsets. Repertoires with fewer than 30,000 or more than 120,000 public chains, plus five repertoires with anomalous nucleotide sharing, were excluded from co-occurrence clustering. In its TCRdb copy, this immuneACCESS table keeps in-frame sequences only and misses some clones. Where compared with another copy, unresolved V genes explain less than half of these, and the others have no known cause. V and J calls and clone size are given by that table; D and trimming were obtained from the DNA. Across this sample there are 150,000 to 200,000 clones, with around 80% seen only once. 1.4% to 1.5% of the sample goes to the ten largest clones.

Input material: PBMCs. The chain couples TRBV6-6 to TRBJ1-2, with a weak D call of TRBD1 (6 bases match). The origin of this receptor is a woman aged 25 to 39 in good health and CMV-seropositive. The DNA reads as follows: TGTGCCAGCAGCCCACAGGGATACTATGGCTACACCTTC. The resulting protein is CASSPQGYYGYTF.